These 23 T cell receptor beta chains came from one sample sequenced in a study of blood T cell repertoires in COVID-19. Some clones are missing from TCRdb's copy, which holds only in-frame ones; the method was immunoSEQ multiplex PCR. The sample lists more than 95,000 clones; approximately 82% were seen once. Specimen: peripheral blood. Receptors originate from a woman in her forties or fifties with acute or convalescent COVID-19.

This chain uses TRBV7-9 with TRBJ2-3, with 7 bases identical to TRBD2. Germline trimming cut 2 bases from V and 2 bases from J; bases unmatched to any gene: 10. The CDR3 contains 17 residues. Germline V gives CDR1 SEHNR, CDR2 FQNEAQ (reference sequence). The chain's CDR3 is CASSLLSAGEFTDTQYF. The CDR3 DNA reads as TGTGCCAGCAGCTTATTATCCGCGGGAGAGTTCACAGATACGCAGTATTTT.

The CDR3 sequence: CASSRGQASQQPQHF. CDR3 sequence (DNA): TGTGCCAGCTCGCGAGGACAGGCCTCCCAACAGCCCCAGCATTTT. This chain connects TRBV18 to TRBJ1-5; 7 nucleotides match TRBD1. CDR3 length equals 15 residues. Per the germline V gene, CDR1 is KGHSH and CDR2 is LQKENI. The V segment lost 6 bases and the J segment 7 bases; nucleotides outside the gene matches: 12. Full variable domain (missing parts from reference TRBV18 and TRBJ1-5): NAGVMQNPRHLVRRRGQEARLRCSPMKGHSHVYWYRQLPEEGLKFMVYLQKENIIDESGMPKERFSAEFPKEGPSILRIQQVVRGDSAAYFCASSRGQASQQPQHFGDGTRLSIL.

V and J are TRBV5-4 and TRBJ1-2; D is perhaps TRBD1 (6 bases). The germline V and J ends were trimmed by 3 bases and 3 bases, with 12 bases remaining between them. Germline V gene sequence: CDR1 SGHNT, CDR2 YYREEE (reference sequence). This CDR3 contains 14 residues. CDR3 protein: CASSSKGGDYGYTF. CDR3 in DNA: TGTGCCAGCAGCTCAAAGGGGGGGGACTATGGCTACACCTTC. Looking up the rest from reference TRBV5-4 and TRBJ1-2 gives the full variable domain: ETGVTQSPTHLIKTRGQQVTLRCSSQSGHNTVSWYQQALGQGPQFIFQYYREEENGRGNFPPRFSGLQFPNYSSELNVNALELDDSALYLCASSSKGGDYGYTFGSGTRLTVV.

This rearrangement joins TRBV19 to TRBJ1-5, with TRBD1 as a possible D gene (6 bases). The CDR3 has 13 residues. Germline CDR1 is LNHDA and CDR2 is SQIVND (reference sequence). V lost 5 bases to trimming and J lost 4 bases, with 9 bases between them. The CDR3 DNA sequence: TGTGCCAGTAGTCACAGGGAAAATCAGCCCCAGCATTTT. It yields the protein CASSHRENQPQHF.

The gene calls are TRBV27 and TRBJ1-1, with a weak D call TRBD1 (5 bases). V lost 6 bases and J 1 base, leaving 9 bases between the germline ends. The CDR3 length is 13 residues. Germline lookup yields CDR1 MNHEY and CDR2 SMNVEV (reference sequence). CDR3 residues: CASSRGRNTEAFF. For the CDR3, the DNA is TGTGCCAGCAGCCGGGGGAGGAACACTGAAGCTTTCTTT.

This chain uses TRBV2 with TRBJ1-5; D perhaps matches TRBD1 (5 bases). Germline V CDR1 and CDR2: SNHLY, FYNNEI. This CDR3 spans 15 amino acids. Trimming removed 3 bases at V and 5 bases at J, with 14 bases between. Written as DNA, the CDR3 is TGTGCCAGCAGTGAGTTAGAAGGGACTTATCAGCCCCAGCATTTT. This sequence encodes CASSELEGTYQPQHF.

The J gene is TRBJ2-2, the V gene TRBV5-1, with D perhaps matching TRBD2 (7 bases). The CDR3 has 20 residues. Germline V gene lookup returns CDR1 SGHRS and CDR2 YFSETQ. V was pared by 0 bases and J by 3 bases, with 24 bases between. Written as DNA, the CDR3 is TGCGCCAGCAGCTTGGGGGATCTCGGGGGGCCCCAAACGTACACCGGGGAGCTGTTTTTT. Translating gives CASSLGDLGGPQTYTGELFF.

This clone showed up just once. Relative to the germline gene, one junction end is altered; a read error may explain this. V gene TRBV7-7 combines with J gene TRBJ2-1, with 7 bases fitting TRBD2. The CDR3 runs to 15 residues. Germline V gene sequence: CDR1 SSHAT, CDR2 FNYEAQ (reference sequence). The CDR3 DNA reads TGTGCTAGCAGCCCGGGGGGTAGCTCCTACAATGAGCAGTTCTTC. It encodes CASSPGGSSYNEQFF. Combining the CDR3 with reference TRBV7-7 and TRBJ2-1 gives the whole variable domain GAGVSQSPRYKVTKRGQDVTLRCDPISSHATLYWYQQALGQGPEFLTYFNYEAQPDKSGLPSDRFSAERPEGSISTLTIQRTEQRDSAMYRCASSPGGSSYNEQFFGPGTRLTVL.

The rearrangement links TRBV29-1 to TRBJ1-4, with 7 bases lining up with TRBD1. Trimming cost V 6 bases and J 8 bases; bases outside gene matches: 9. The V gene's germline CDR1 is SQVTM and CDR2 ANQGSEA. There are 13 residues in the CDR3. The CDR3 here is CSVARQGGEKLFF. CDR3 bases: TGCAGCGTCGCCCGACAGGGAGGAGAAAAACTGTTTTTT.

This chain connects TRBV18 to TRBJ1-2; TRBD1 might be the D (5 bases). V dropped 6 bases and J dropped 3 bases, with 11 bases sitting between them. Germline V gene data show CDR1 as KGHSH and CDR2 as LQKENI. This CDR3 region has 13 residues. CDR3 coding DNA: TGTGCCAGCTCCGAAGGGGTAGACTATGGCTACACCTTC. Encoded protein: CASSEGVDYGYTF. Complete variable domain (other parts from reference TRBV18 and TRBJ1-2): NAGVMQNPRHLVRRRGQEARLRCSPMKGHSHVYWYRQLPEEGLKFMVYLQKENIIDESGMPKERFSAEFPKEGPSILRIQQVVRGDSAAYFCASSEGVDYGYTFGSGTRLTVV.

The V and J genes are TRBV30 and TRBJ2-6; tentatively, D is TRBD2 (5 bases). The CDR3 runs 17 residues. Trimming removed 1 base from V and 0 bases from J, with 13 bases in between. In germline, CDR1 is GTSNPN, CDR2 SVGIG (reference sequence). The CDR3 DNA reads TGTGCCTGGAGTGGGACTGCTCTGCGCTCTGGGGCCAACGTCCTGACTTTC. Protein: CAWSGTALRSGANVLTF.

The rearrangement links TRBV11-2 to TRBJ1-5; weak D call: TRBD1 (5 bases). Trimming left V 4 bases short and J 5 bases short, with 9 bases between. Looked up from germline, CDR1 is SGHAT and CDR2 is FQNNGV. The CDR3 consists of 13 residues. Written as DNA, the CDR3 is TGTGCCAGCAGCTCAGGGTTGGATCAGCCCCAGCATTTT. This encodes CASSSGLDQPQHF. The whole variable domain, filled in from reference TRBV11-2 and TRBJ1-5, reads EAGVAQSPRYKIIEKRQSVAFWCNPISGHATLYWYQQILGQGPKLLIQFQNNGVVDDSQLPKDRFSAERLKGVDSTLKIQPAKLEDSAVYLCASSSGLDQPQHFGDGTRLSIL.

The V gene is TRBV13, the J gene TRBJ1-6, with D possibly being TRBD1 (6 bases). V was cut by 5 bases and J by 4 bases, with 15 bases left in between. Per germline, CDR1 PRHDT and CDR2 FYEKMQ (reference sequence). The CDR3 length is 16 residues. In DNA, the CDR3 is TGTGCCAGCAGCCACGGACAGACCCTTTATAATTCACCCCTCCACTTT. Translation gives CASSHGQTLYNSPLHF.

The V and J genes are TRBV28 and TRBJ2-7; TRBD1 might be the D (5 bases). V lost 7 bases and J 2 bases, leaving 15 bases between the germline ends. Germline values: CDR1 MDHEN, CDR2 SYDVKM. CDR3 length: 14 residues. Here the CDR3 reads CASMSGIYTYEQYF. The CDR3 nucleotides read TGTGCCAGCATGTCAGGGATTTACACCTACGAGCAGTACTTC.

The rearrangement links TRBV7-8 to TRBJ1-3, with 7 bases that match TRBD1. Germline CDR1 SGHVS, CDR2 FQNEAQ. The CDR3 extends over 16 amino acids. V lost 2 bases, J lost 3 bases, and 7 bases stayed unmatched. The CDR3 sequence: CASSLMTGFGGNTIYF. The DNA of the CDR3 is TGTGCCAGCAGCTTAATGACAGGGTTTGGTGGAAACACCATATATTTT.

The chain uses TRBV2 and TRBJ2-2, with D perhaps matching TRBD1 (6 bases). The CDR3 runs to 13 residues. V was pared by 6 bases and J by 5 bases, with 10 bases between. CDR1 SNHLY and CDR2 FYNNEI come from the germline V gene. The CDR3 DNA reads TGTGCCAGCAGCCAGGACAGTACCGGGGAGCTGTTTTTT. Protein sequence: CASSQDSTGELFF.

The chain links TRBV5-4 to TRBJ1-1; TRBD1 matches at 7 bases. The CDR3 length is 14 residues. Trimming cost V 0 bases and J 10 bases; bases outside gene matches: 9. Germline CDR1 and CDR2: SGHNT and YYREEE (reference sequence). The CDR3 loop reads CASSLGQGGVVAFF. CDR3 nucleotides: TGTGCCAGCAGCTTGGGACAGGGTGGAGTGGTAGCTTTCTTT. Based on the CDR3 plus reference TRBV5-4 and TRBJ1-1, the full variable domain is ETGVTQSPTHLIKTRGQQVTLRCSSQSGHNTVSWYQQALGQGPQFIFQYYREEENGRGNFPPRFSGLQFPNYSSELNVNALELDDSALYLCASSLGQGGVVAFFGQGTRLTVV.

The CDR3 sequence is CAPRGGDTNEKLFF. CDR3 DNA: TGCGCCCCGAGGGGCGGGGACACTAATGAAAAACTGTTTTTT. V and J are TRBV10-1 and TRBJ1-4, with D maybe TRBD1 (5 bases). The CDR3 is 14 amino acids. Germline assignment: CDR1 WNHNN and CDR2 SYGVQD (reference sequence). V lost 11 bases and J lost 2, with 15 bases in between.

The gene calls are TRBV3-1 (or the pseudogene TRBV3-2) and TRBJ2-2; D perhaps matches TRBD2 (6 bases). Germline V gene sequence: CDR1 LGHDT, CDR2 YNNKEL (reference sequence). The CDR3 length is 12 residues. V lost 5 bases, J lost 6 bases, and 7 bases lay in between. The CDR3 protein is CASSAGPGELFF. CDR3 DNA: TGTGCCAGCAGCGCGGGACCCGGGGAGCTGTTTTTT.

The chain joins TRBV24-1 to TRBJ2-7; the D is unclear. This CDR3 spans 17 amino acids. The germline V and J ends were trimmed by 5 bases and 0 bases, with 19 bases remaining between them. Germline CDR1 reads KGHDR; CDR2 reads SFDVKD. CDR3: CATSATGFGSSSYEQYF. CDR3 in DNA: TGTGCCACCAGTGCTACCGGTTTTGGCTCTAGCTCCTACGAGCAGTACTTC.

This chain connects TRBV7-2 to TRBJ1-4; TRBD1 agrees at 7 bases. J lost 5 bases, V lost 0 bases, and 6 bases had no gene match. The CDR3 totals 16 residues. Looked up from germline, CDR1 is SGHTA and CDR2 is FQGNSA. The CDR3 sequence: CASSLARGQLNEKLFF. The CDR3 region has the DNA TGTGCCAGCAGCTTAGCGCGGGGACAGCTGAATGAAAAACTGTTTTTT.

V gene TRBV7-9 combines with J gene TRBJ2-1; 11 positions agree with TRBD2. This CDR3 is 14 amino acids long. The germline CDR1 and CDR2 sequences are SEHNR and FQNEAQ (reference sequence). J gave up 6 bases and V 5 bases, and 3 bases lay outside the gene matches. In DNA, the CDR3 is TGTGCCAGCAGCCCCGGGACTAGCGGCAATGAGCAGTTCTTC. Its translation: CASSPGTSGNEQFF.

This chain links TRBV27 with TRBJ2-3; the match to TRBD2 covers 7 bases. The CDR3 runs 16 residues. Germline CDR1 is MNHEY and CDR2 is SMNVEV (reference sequence). J was trimmed by 0 bases and V by 3 bases; bases with no gene match: 6. CDR3: CASSFGLAASTDTQYF. CDR3 coding DNA: TGTGCCAGCAGTTTCGGGCTAGCGGCTAGCACAGATACGCAGTATTTT.